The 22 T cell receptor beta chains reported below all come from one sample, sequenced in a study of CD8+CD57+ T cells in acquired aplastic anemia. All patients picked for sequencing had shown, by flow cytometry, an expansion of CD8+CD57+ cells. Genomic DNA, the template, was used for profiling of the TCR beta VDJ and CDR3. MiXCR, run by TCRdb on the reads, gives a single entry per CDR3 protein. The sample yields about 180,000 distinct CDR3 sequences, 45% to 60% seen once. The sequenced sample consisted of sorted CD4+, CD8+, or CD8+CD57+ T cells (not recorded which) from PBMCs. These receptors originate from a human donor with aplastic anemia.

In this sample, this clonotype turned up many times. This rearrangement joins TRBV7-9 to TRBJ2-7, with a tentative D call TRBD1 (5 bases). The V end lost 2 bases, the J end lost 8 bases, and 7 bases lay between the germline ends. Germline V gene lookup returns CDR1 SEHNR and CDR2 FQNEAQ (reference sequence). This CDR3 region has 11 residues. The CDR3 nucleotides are TGTGCCAGCAGCTTAAAGGACAAGCAGTACTTC. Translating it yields CASSLKDKQYF.

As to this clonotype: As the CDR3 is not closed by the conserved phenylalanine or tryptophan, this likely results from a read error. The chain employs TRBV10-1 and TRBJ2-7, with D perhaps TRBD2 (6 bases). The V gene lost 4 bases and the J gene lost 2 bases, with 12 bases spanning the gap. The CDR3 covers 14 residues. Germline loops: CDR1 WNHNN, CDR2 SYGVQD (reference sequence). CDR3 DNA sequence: TGCGCCAGCAGTGCTAGCGAGGGGACCTACGAGCAGTACCTC. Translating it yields CASSASEGTYEQYL.

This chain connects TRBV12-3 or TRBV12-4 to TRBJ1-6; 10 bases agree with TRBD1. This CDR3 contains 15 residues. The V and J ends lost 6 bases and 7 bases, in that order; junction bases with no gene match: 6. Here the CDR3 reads CASSSTGGNNSPLHF. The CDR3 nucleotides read TGTGCCAGCAGCTCGACAGGGGGCAACAATTCACCCCTCCACTTT.

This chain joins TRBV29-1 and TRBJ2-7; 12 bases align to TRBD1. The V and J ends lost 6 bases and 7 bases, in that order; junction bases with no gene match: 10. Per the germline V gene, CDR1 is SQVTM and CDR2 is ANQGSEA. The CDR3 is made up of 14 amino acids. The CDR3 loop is CSVDPGQGAEEQYF. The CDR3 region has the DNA TGCAGCGTCGACCCGGGACAGGGGGCAGAGGAGCAGTACTTC.

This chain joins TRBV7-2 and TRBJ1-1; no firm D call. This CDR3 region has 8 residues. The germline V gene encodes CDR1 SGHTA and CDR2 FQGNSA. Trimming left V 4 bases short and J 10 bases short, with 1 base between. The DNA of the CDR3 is TGTGCCAGCAGCTCAGCTTTCTTT. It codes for CASSSAFF.

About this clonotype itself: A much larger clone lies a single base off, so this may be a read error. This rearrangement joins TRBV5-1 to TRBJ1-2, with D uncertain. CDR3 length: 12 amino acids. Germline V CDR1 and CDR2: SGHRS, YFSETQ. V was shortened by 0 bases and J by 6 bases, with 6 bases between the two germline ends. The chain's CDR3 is CASSLEDDGYTF. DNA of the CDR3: TGCGCCAGCAGCTTGGAGGATGATGGCTACACCTTC.

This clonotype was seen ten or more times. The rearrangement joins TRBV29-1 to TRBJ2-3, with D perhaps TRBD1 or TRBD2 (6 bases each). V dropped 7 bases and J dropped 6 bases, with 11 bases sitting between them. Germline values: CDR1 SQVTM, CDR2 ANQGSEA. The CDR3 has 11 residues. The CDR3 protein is CSGGASDTQYF. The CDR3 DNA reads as TGCAGCGGGGGGGCGTCGGATACGCAGTATTTT.

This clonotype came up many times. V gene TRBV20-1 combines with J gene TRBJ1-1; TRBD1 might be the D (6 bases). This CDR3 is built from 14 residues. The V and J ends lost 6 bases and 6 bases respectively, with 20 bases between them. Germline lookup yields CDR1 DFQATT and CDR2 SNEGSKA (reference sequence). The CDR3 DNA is TGCAGTGCATTAACAGGGTCTGGGCTTGCTGAAGCTTTCTTT. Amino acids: CSALTGSGLAEAFF.

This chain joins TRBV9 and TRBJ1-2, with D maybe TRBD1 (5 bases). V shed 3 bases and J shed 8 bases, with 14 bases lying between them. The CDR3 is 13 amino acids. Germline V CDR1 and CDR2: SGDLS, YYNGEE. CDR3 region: CASSGISRDGYTF. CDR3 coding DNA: TGTGCCAGCAGCGGCATTTCGAGGGACGGCTACACCTTC.

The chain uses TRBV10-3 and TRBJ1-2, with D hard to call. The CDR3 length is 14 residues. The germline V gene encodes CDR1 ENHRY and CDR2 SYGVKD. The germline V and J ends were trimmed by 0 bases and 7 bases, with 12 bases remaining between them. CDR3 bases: TGTGCCATCAGTGAGTCGACGGTGGGTCTTGGCTACACCTTC. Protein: CAISESTVGLGYTF.

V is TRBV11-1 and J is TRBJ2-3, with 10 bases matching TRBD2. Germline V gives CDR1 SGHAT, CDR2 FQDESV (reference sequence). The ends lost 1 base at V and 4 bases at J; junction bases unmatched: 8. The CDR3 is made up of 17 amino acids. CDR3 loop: CASSLDLAGVGSDTQYF. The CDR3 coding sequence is TGTGCCAGCAGCTTAGACCTAGCGGGAGTGGGGTCAGATACGCAGTATTTT.

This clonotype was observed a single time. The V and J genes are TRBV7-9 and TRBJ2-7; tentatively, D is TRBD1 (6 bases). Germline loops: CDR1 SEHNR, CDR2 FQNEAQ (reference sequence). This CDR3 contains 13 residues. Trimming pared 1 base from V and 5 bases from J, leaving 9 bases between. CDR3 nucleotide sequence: TGTGCCAGCAGCTTAGTAGGACAGAACGAGCAGTACTTC. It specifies CASSLVGQNEQYF. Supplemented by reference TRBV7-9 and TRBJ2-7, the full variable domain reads DTGVSQNPRHKITKRGQNVTFRCDPISEHNRLYWYRQTLGQGPEFLTYFQNEAQLEKSRLLSDRFSAERPKGSFSTLEIQRTEQGDSAMYLCASSLVGQNEQYFGPGTRLTVT.

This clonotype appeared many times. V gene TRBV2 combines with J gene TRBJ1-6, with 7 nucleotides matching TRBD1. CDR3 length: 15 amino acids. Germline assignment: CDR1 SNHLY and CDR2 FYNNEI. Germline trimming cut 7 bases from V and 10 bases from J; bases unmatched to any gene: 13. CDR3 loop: CASMVVTTRGSPLHF. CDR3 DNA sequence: TGTGCCAGCATGGTCGTTACTACCAGGGGGTCACCCCTCCACTTT.

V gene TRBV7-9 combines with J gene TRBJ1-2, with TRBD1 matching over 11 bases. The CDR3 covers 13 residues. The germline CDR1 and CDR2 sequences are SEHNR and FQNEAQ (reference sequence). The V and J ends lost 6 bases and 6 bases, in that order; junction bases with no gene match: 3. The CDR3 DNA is TGTGCCAGCAGGGGACAGGGGGAACATGGCTACACCTTC. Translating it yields CASRGQGEHGYTF. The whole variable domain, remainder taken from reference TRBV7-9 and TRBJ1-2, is DTGVSQNPRHKITKRGQNVTFRCDPISEHNRLYWYRQTLGQGPEFLTYFQNEAQLEKSRLLSDRFSAERPKGSFSTLEIQRTEQGDSAMYLCASRGQGEHGYTFGSGTRLTVV.

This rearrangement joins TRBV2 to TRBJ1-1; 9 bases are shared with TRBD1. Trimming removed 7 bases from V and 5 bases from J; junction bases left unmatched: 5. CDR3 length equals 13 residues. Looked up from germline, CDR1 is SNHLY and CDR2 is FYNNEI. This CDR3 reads CASTRDRDTEAFF. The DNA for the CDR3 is TGTGCCAGCACAAGGGACAGGGATACTGAAGCTTTCTTT.

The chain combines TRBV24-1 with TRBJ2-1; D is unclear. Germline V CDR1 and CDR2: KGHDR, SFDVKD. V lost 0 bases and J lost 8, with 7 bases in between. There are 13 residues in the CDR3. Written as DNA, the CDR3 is TGTGCCACCAGTGATTTGAAAGGCGATGAGCAGTTCTTC. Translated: CATSDLKGDEQFF.

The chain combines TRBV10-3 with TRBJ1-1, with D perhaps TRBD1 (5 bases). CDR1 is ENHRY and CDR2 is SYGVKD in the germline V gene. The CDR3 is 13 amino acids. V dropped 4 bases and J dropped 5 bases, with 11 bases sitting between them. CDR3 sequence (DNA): TGTGCCATCAGTGCCAGGGCAGGTACTGAAGCTTTCTTT. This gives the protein CAISARAGTEAFF.

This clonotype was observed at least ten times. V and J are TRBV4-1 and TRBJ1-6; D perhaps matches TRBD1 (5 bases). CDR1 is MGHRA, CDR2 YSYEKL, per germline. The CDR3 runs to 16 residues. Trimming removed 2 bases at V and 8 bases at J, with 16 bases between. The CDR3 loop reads CASSQSFRGTDSPLHF. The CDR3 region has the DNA TGCGCCAGCAGCCAATCGTTTAGGGGAACTGATTCACCCCTCCACTTT.

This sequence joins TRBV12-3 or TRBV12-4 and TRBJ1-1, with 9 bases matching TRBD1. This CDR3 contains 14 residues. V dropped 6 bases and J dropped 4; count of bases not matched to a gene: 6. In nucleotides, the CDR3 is TGTGCCAGCAGACACAGGGGGCGCCCCACTGAAGCTTTCTTT. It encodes CASRHRGRPTEAFF.

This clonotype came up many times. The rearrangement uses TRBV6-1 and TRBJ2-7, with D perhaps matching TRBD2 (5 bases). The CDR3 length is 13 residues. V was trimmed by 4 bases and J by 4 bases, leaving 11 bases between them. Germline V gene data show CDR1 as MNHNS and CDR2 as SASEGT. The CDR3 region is CASSGPGRYEQYF. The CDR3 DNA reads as TGTGCCAGCAGTGGGCCGGGGAGATACGAGCAGTACTTC.

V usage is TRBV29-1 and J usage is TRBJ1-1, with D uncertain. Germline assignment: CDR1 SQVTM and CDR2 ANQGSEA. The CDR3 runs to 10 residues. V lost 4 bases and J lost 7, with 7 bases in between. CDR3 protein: CSVGGFEAFF. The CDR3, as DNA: TGCAGCGTTGGTGGTTTTGAAGCTTTCTTT.

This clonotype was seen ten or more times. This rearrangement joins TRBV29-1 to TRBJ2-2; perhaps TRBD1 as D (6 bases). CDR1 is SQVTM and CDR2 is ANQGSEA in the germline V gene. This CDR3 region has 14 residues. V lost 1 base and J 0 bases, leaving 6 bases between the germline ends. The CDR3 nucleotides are TGCAGCGTTGAAGGACAGGCGAACACCGGGGAGCTGTTTTTT. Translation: CSVEGQANTGELFF.